The following is a T cell receptor beta chain sequence with its context. The protocol was immunoSEQ multiplex PCR, while the TCRdb copy is restricted to in-frame clones and leaves out a portion. The table shows fewer than 50,000 clones, with 85% to 90% occurring only once. The source of the sample is a study of T cell changes during pregnancy in multiple sclerosis. The clonotype comes from a female donor in good health, enrolled as a control in a pregnancy study. The sample here was peripheral blood, taken in the second trimester of pregnancy.

The CDR3 reads CASSEYSSPGGYTF. DNA for the CDR3: TGTGCCAGCAGTGAATATTCTTCCCCGGGTGGCTACACCTTC. The chain recombines TRBV25-1 with TRBJ1-2; D gene uncertain. Germline V gene data show CDR1 as MGHDK and CDR2 as SYGVNS. The germline V and J ends were trimmed by 0 bases and 7 bases, with 12 bases remaining between them. This CDR3 spans 14 amino acids.